A single sample is the source of the 10 T cell receptor beta chains below, sequenced in a study of Ad26.COV2.S vaccination and SARS-CoV-2 variants. TCRdb's copy holds only in-frame clones and misses some; the assay was immunoSEQ multiplex PCR. The sample shows a few hundred thousand clones, 80% to 90% of them seen only once. Treatment indicated: some 20 received Ad26.COV2.S at low or high dose, single or two shots; roughly five received placebo; per-sample allocation not given. At day 63 after the first vaccine or placebo injection, samples were drawn. The sequences come from peripheral blood, collected in a trial of Ad26.COV2.S vaccine versus placebo. The receptors stem from a person between 18 and 60 years old who received the Ad26.COV2.S COVID-19 vaccine or a placebo.

There are a few counts of this clone. This chain uses TRBV11-3 with TRBJ2-7, with 12 bases aligning to TRBD2. The V gene's germline CDR1 is SGHNT and CDR2 YENEEA. The CDR3 length is 16 residues. J gave up 3 bases and V 4 bases, and 7 bases lay outside the gene matches. Here the CDR3 reads CASSSTRTSGDYEQYF. The CDR3 DNA is TGTGCCAGCAGCTCGACCCGGACTAGCGGGGACTACGAGCAGTACTTC.

The V call is TRBV5-4, the J call TRBJ1-4; possibly TRBD1 for D (6 bases). The germline gives CDR1 SGHNT, CDR2 YYREEE (reference sequence). The V and J ends lost 3 bases and 3 bases respectively, with 18 bases between them. This CDR3 has 17 amino acids. In nucleotides, the CDR3 is TGTGCCAGCAGCTCGCGTGGCAGGGGCGCCGCTAATGAAAAACTGTTTTTT. Protein: CASSSRGRGAANEKLFF.

V usage is TRBV28 and J usage is TRBJ2-7; 7 bases are a match to TRBD1. The CDR3 spans 18 residues. Germline CDR1 reads MDHEN; CDR2 reads SYDVKM. V trimming: 4 bases; J trimming: 0 bases; junction bases outside the gene matches: 15. For the CDR3, the DNA is TGTGCCAGCAGTTCCTTTTTTAACAGGGGCCTTCTCTCCTACGAGCAGTACTTC. Protein sequence: CASSSFFNRGLLSYEQYF.

V and J are TRBV5-1 and TRBJ2-5; D possibly uses TRBD1 or TRBD2 (5 bases each). From germline, CDR1 is SGHRS and CDR2 YFSETQ. The CDR3 runs 16 residues. Trimming left V 0 bases short and J 4 bases short, with 16 bases between. CDR3 DNA sequence: TGCGCCAGCAGCTTGGTTGGGTCCCCGAGGGGAGAGACCCAGTACTTC. Protein: CASSLVGSPRGETQYF. The full variable domain, in which reference TRBV5-1 and TRBJ2-5 provide the parts outside the CDR3, is KAGVTQTPRYLIKTRGQQVTLSCSPISGHRSVSWYQQTPGQGLQFLFEYFSETQRNKGNFPGRFSGRQFSNSRSEMNVSTLELGDSALYLCASSLVGSPRGETQYFGPGTRLLVL.

The CDR3 spells CARPSVAGALETQYF. In nucleotides, the CDR3 is TGTGCCAGACCTTCGGTAGCGGGAGCACTTGAGACCCAGTACTTC. V gene TRBV7-5 combines with J gene TRBJ2-5; the table's D gene call, TRBD2, was not cross checked with the DNA. TRBV7-5 is a pseudogene segment. The CDR3 has 15 residues.

The chain joins TRBV19 to TRBJ1-5; no firm D call. The CDR3 covers 9 residues. Per the germline V gene, CDR1 is LNHDA and CDR2 is SQIVND (reference sequence). With 10 bases removed from V and 6 bases from J, the gap between germline ends came to 4 bases. CDR3 sequence: CATGQPQHF. For the CDR3, the DNA is TGTGCCACCGGTCAGCCCCAGCATTTT.

The rearrangement uses TRBV3-1 (or the pseudogene TRBV3-2) and TRBJ1-2; the D gene is possibly TRBD1 (5 bases). The germline V and J ends were trimmed by 4 bases and 8 bases, with 14 bases remaining between them. The CDR3 spans 13 residues. Germline assignment: CDR1 LGHDT and CDR2 YNNKEL (reference sequence). DNA for the CDR3: TGTGCCAGCAGCCGAGCCGAGGCAGGGGGCTACACCTTC. Protein: CASSRAEAGGYTF.

The count of this clone is one. CDR3 in DNA: TGTGCCAGCTCACCGGACAGGGGGATCTATGGCTACACCTTC. This translates into CASSPDRGIYGYTF. The chain joins TRBV18 to TRBJ1-2; the match to TRBD1 covers 10 bases. Germline lookup yields CDR1 KGHSH and CDR2 LQKENI. The CDR3 has 14 amino acids. Losses at the gene ends were 3 bases for V and 4 bases for J; bases not matched to a gene: 2. The variable domain in full, with the rest retrieved from reference TRBV18 and TRBJ1-2, is NAGVMQNPRHLVRRRGQEARLRCSPMKGHSHVYWYRQLPEEGLKFMVYLQKENIIDESGMPKERFSAEFPKEGPSILRIQQVVRGDSAAYFCASSPDRGIYGYTFGSGTRLTVV.

The chain combines TRBV19 with TRBJ2-6, with a possible D match to TRBD1 (5 bases). There are 18 residues in the CDR3. V lost 4 bases and J 0 bases, leaving 16 bases between the germline ends. From germline, CDR1 is LNHDA and CDR2 SQIVND (reference sequence). CDR3 region: CASSTPSLQGSGANVLTF. For the CDR3, the DNA is TGTGCCAGTAGTACCCCTTCGTTGCAGGGCTCTGGGGCCAACGTCCTGACTTTC. The full variable domain, completed using reference TRBV19 and TRBJ2-6, is DGGITQSPKYLFRKEGQNVTLSCEQNLNHDAMYWYRQDPGQGLRLIYYSQIVNDFQKGDIAEGYSVSREKKESFPLTVTSAQKNPTAFYLCASSTPSLQGSGANVLTFGAGSRLTVL.

The chain carries TRBV9 and TRBJ2-7; 14 nucleotides agree with TRBD2. This CDR3 is built from 15 residues. Germline V gene lookup returns CDR1 SGDLS and CDR2 YYNGEE. Unmatched junction bases numbered 4, after V lost 4 bases and J lost 4 bases. This CDR3 reads CASSRLAGGLYEQYF. The CDR3 region has the DNA TGTGCCAGCAGCCGACTAGCGGGGGGGCTTTACGAGCAGTACTTC. Drawing the rest from reference TRBV9 and TRBJ2-7, the complete variable domain is DSGVTQTPKHLITATGQRVTLRCSPRSGDLSVYWYQQSLDQGLQFLIQYYNGEERAKGNILERFSAQQFPDLHSELNLSSLELGDSALYFCASSRLAGGLYEQYFGPGTRLTVT.